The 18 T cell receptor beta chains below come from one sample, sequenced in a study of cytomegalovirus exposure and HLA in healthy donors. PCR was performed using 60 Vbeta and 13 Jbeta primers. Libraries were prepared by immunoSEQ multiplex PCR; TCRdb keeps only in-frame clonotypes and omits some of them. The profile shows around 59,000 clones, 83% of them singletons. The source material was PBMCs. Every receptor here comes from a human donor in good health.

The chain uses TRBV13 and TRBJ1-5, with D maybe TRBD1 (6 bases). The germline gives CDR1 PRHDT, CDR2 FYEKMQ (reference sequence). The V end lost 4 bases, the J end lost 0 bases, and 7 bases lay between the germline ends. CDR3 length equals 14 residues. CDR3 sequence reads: CASSYRDSNQPQHF. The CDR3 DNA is TGTGCCAGCAGCTACAGGGATAGCAATCAGCCCCAGCATTTT. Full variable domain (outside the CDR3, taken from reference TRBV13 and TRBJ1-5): AAGVIQSPRHLIKEKRETATLKCYPIPRHDTVYWYQQGPGQDPQFLISFYEKMQSDKGSIPDRFSAQQFSDYHSELNMSSLELGDSALYFCASSYRDSNQPQHFGDGTRLSIL.

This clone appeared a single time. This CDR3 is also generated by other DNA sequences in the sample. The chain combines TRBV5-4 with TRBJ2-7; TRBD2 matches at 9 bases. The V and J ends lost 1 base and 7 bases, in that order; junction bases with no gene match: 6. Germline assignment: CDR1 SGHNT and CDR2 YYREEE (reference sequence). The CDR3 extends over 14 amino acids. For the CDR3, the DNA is TGTGCCAGCAGCTTGACCACGGCGGGAGGGGAGCAGTACTTC. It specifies CASSLTTAGGEQYF.

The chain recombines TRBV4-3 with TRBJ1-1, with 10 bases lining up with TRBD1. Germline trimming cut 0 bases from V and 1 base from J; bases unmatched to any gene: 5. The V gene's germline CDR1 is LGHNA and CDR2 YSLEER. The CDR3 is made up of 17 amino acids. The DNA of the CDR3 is TGCGCCAGCAGCCAAGATATGGGACAGGGGACGAACACTGAAGCTTTCTTT. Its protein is CASSQDMGQGTNTEAFF.

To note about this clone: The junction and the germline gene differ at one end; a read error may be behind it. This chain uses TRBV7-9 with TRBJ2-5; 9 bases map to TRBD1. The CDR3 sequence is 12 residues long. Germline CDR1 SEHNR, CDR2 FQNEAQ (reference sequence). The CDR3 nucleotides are TGTTCCAGCAGCCGGGACAGGGCAGGCCAGTACTTC. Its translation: CSSSRDRAGQYF.

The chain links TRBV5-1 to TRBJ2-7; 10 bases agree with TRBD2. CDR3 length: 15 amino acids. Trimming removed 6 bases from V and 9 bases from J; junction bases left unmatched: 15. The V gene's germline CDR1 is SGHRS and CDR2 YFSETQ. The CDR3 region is CASTPGRSGRALQYF. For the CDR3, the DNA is TGCGCCAGCACACCCGGCAGGAGCGGGAGGGCCCTGCAGTACTTC.

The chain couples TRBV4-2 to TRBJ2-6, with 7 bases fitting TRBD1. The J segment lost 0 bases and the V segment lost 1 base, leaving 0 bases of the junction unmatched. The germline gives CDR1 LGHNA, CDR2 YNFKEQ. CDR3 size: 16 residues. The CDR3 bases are TGTGCCAGCAGCCAAGGGGACAGCTCTGGGGCCAACGTCCTGACTTTC. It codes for CASSQGDSSGANVLTF.

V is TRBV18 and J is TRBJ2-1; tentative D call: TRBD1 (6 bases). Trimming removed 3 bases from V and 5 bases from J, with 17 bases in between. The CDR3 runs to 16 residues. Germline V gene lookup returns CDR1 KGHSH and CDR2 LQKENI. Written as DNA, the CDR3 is TGTGCCAGCTCACCTCGCTTAGTGGGGGACAACAATGAGCAGTTCTTC. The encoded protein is CASSPRLVGDNNEQFF.

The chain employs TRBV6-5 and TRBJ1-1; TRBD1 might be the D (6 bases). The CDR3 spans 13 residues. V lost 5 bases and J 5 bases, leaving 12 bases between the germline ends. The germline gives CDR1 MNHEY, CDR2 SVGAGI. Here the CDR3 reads CASSQGLGTEAFF. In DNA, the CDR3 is TGTGCCAGCAGTCAGGGGTTGGGGACTGAAGCTTTCTTT.

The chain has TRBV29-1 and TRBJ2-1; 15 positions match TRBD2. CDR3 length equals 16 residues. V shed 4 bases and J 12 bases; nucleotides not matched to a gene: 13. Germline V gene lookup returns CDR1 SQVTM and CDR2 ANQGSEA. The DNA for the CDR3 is TGCAGCGTTGCGAGGACTAGCGGGAGGGCGGGCTTAGGGCAGTTCTTC. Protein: CSVARTSGRAGLGQFF.

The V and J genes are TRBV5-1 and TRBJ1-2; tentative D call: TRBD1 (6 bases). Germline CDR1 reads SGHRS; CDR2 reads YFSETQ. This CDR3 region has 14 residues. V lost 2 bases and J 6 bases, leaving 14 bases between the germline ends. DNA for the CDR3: TGCGCCAGCAGCTTAACAGGGCTTCGCGATGGCTACACCTTC. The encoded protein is CASSLTGLRDGYTF.

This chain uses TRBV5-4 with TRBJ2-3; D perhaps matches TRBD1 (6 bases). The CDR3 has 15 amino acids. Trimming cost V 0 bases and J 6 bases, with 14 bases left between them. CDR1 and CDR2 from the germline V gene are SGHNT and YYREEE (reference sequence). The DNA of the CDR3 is TGTGCCAGCAGCTTGGCCTTGGGGGCGGAGGATACGCAGTATTTT. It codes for CASSLALGAEDTQYF. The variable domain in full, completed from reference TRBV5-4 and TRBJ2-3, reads ETGVTQSPTHLIKTRGQQVTLRCSSQSGHNTVSWYQQALGQGPQFIFQYYREEENGRGNFPPRFSGLQFPNYSSELNVNALELDDSALYLCASSLALGAEDTQYFGPGTRLTVL.

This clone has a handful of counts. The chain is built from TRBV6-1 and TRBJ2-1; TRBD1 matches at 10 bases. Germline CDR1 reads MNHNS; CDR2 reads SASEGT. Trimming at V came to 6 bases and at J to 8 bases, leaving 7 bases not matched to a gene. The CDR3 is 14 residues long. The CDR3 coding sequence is TGTGCCAGCAGGTCGACAGGGGGCCCCGATGAGCAGTTCTTC. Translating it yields CASRSTGGPDEQFF.

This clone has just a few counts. The CDR3 sequence: CASSYSGQVYGYTF. CDR3 coding DNA: TGTGCCAGCAGTTACTCTGGGCAGGTCTATGGCTACACCTTC. This rearrangement joins TRBV6-5 to TRBJ1-2, with D hard to call. V lost 0 bases, J lost 4 bases, and 9 bases lay in between. The length of the CDR3 is 14 residues. Germline loops: CDR1 MNHEY, CDR2 SVGAGI.

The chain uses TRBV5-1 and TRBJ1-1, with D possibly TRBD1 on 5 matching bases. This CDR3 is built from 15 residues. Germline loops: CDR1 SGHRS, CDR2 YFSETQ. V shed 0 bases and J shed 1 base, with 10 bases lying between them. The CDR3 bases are TGCGCCAGCAGCTTGGTATGGGGCCAGAACACTGAAGCTTTCTTT. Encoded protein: CASSLVWGQNTEAFF.

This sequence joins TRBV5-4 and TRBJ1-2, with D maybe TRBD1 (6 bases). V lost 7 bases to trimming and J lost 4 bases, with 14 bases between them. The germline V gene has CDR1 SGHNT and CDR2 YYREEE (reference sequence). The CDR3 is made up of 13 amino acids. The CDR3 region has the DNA TGTGCCAGCCGTAACAGGGATGGCTATGGCTACACCTTC. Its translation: CASRNRDGYGYTF. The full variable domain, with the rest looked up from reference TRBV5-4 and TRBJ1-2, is ETGVTQSPTHLIKTRGQQVTLRCSSQSGHNTVSWYQQALGQGPQFIFQYYREEENGRGNFPPRFSGLQFPNYSSELNVNALELDDSALYLCASRNRDGYGYTFGSGTRLTVV.

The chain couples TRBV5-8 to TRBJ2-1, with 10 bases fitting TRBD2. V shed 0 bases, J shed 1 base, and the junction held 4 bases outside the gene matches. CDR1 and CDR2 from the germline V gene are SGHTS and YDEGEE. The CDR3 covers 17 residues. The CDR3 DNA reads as TGTGCCAGCAGCTTGGTGCAGCGGGAGGGATCCTACAATGAGCAGTTCTTC. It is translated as CASSLVQREGSYNEQFF.

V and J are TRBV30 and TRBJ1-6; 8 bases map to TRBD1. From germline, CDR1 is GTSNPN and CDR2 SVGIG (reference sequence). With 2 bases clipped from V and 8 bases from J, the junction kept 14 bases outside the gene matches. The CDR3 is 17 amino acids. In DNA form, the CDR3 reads TGTGCCTGGAGTCGAGCCTTGGGGCAGGGGGCTCATTCACCCCTCCACTTT. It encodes CAWSRALGQGAHSPLHF.

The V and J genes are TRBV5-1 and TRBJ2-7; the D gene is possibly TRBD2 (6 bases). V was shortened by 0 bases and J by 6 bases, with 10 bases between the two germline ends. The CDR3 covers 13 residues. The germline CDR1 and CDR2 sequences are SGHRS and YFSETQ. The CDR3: CASSLVEGFEQYF. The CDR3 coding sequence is TGCGCCAGCAGCTTGGTGGAGGGGTTCGAGCAGTACTTC.